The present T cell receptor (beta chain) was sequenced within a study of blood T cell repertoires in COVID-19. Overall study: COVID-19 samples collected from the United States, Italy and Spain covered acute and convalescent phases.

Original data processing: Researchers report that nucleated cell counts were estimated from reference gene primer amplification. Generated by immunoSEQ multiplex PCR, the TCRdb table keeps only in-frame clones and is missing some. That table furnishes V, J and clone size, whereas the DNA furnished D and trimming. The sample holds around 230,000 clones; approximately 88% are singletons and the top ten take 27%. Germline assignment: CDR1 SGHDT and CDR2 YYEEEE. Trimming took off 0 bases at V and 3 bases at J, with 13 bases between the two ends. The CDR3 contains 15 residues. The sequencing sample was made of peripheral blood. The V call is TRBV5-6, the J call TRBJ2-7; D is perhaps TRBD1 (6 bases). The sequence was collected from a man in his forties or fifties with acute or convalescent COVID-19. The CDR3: CASSLGPDRNYEQYF. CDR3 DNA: TGTGCCAGCAGCTTGGGACCGGACAGAAACTACGAGCAGTACTTC.